This TCR beta chain was captured by sequencing in a study of blood T cell repertoires in COVID-19. Original methodology: Estimated nucleated cell counts came from reference gene primer amplification. Sequenced by immunoSEQ multiplex PCR; TCRdb stores in-frame clones only, minus some. That table gives V, J and clone size, and the DNA gave D and trimming. The sample has roughly 190,000 clones; roughly 94% are singletons. Recruited during active infection, patients (from Seattle) were subsequently followed longitudinally. Trimming cost V 2 bases and J 3 bases, with 18 bases left between them. The CDR3 runs 17 residues. Germline V lookup: CDR1 SGHDN, CDR2 FVKESK.

The source of this sequence is a man younger than 40 with COVID-19, enrolled during active disease. This sequence joins TRBV14 and TRBJ2-3; a weak D match, TRBD1 (6 bases). The specimen was peripheral blood. DNA of the CDR3: TGTGCCAGCAGCCAACTCCCGACCACAGGGAATACAGATACGCAGTATTTT. Translating it yields CASSQLPTTGNTDTQYF.